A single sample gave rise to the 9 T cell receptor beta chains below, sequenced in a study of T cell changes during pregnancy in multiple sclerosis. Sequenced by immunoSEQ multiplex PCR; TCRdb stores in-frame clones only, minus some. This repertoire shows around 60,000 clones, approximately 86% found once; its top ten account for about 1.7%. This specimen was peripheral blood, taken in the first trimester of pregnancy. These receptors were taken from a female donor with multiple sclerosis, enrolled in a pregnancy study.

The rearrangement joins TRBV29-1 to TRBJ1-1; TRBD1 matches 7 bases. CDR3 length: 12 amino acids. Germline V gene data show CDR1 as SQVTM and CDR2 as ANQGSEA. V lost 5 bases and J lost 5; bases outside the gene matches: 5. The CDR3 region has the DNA TGCAGCGTTCGACAGGGCTTAACTGAAGCTTTCTTT. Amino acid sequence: CSVRQGLTEAFF.

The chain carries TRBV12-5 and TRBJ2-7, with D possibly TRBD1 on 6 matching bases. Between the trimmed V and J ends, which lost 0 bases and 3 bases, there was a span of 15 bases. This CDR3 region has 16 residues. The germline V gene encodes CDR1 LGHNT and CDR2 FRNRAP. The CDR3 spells CASGLVDRQRVYEQYF. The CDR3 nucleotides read TGTGCTAGTGGTTTGGTAGACAGGCAAAGGGTCTACGAGCAGTACTTC.

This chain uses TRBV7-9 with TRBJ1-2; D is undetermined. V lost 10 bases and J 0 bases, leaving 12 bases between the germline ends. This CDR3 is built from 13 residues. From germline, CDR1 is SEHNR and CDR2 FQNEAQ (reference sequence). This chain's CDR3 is CATSPPANYGYTF. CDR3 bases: TGTGCCACCTCTCCCCCAGCTAACTATGGCTACACCTTC.

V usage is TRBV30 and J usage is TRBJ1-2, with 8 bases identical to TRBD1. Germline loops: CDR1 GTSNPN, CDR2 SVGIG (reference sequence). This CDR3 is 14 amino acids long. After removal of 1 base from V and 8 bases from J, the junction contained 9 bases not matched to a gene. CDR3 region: CAWSATTGGRGYTF. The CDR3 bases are TGTGCCTGGAGTGCCACTACAGGGGGGAGGGGCTACACCTTC.

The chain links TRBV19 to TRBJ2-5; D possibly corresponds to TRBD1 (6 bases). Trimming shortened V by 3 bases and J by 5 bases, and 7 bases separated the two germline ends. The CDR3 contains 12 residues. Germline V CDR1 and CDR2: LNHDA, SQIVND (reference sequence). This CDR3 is CASSITGETQYF. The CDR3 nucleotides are TGTGCCAGTAGTATTACAGGGGAGACCCAGTACTTC.

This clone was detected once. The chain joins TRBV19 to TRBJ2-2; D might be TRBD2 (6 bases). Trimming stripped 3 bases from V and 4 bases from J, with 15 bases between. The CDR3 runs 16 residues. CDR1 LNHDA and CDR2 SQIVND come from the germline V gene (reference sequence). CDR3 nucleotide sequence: TGTGCCAGTAGTATTGGGGGAGGTCTCTCCACCGGGGAGCTGTTTTTT. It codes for CASSIGGGLSTGELFF.

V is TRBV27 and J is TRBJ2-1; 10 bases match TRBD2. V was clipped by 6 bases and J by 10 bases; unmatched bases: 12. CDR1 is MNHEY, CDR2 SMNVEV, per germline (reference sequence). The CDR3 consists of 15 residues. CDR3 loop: CASRHSSGRVKEQFF. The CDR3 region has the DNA TGTGCCAGCAGACACTCTAGCGGGAGAGTTAAGGAGCAGTTCTTC.

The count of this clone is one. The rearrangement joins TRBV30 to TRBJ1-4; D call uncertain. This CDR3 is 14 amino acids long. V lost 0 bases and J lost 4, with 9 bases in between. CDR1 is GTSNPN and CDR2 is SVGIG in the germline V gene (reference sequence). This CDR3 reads CAWSVGSLNEKLFF. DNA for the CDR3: TGTGCCTGGAGTGTGGGGAGTCTTAATGAAAAACTGTTTTTT.

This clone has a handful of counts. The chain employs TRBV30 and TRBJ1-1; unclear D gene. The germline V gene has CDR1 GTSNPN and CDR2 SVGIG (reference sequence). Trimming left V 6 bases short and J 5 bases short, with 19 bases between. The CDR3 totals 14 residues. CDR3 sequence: CACKTREWWTEAFF. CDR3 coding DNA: TGTGCCTGCAAGACGCGGGAGTGGTGGACTGAAGCTTTCTTT.